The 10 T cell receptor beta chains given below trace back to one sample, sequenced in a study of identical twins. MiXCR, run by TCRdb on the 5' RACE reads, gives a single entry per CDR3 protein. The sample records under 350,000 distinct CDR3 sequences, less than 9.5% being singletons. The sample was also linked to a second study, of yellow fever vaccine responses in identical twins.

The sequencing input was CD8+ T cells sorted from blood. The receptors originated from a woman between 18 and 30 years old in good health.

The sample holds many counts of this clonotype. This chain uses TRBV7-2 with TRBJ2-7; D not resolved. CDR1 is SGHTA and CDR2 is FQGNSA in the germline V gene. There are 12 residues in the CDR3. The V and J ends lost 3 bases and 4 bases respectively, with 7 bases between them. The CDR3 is CASSFGPYEQYF. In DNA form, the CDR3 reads TGTGCCAGCAGCTTCGGACCATACGAGCAGTACTTC.

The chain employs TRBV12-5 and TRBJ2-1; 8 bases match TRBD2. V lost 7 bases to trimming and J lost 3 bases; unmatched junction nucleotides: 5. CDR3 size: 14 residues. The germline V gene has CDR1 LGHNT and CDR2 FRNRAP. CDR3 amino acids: CASVGGAFYNEQFF. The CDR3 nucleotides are TGTGCTAGTGTCGGGGGGGCGTTCTACAATGAGCAGTTCTTC.

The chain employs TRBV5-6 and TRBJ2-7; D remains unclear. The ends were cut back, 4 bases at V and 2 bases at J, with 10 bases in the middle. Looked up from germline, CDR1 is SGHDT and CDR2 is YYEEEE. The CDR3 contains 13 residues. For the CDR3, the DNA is TGTGCCAGCAGCCCCAGGATACCCTACGAGCAGTACTTC. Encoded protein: CASSPRIPYEQYF.

The CDR3 region is CASQGLGVEDTQYF. The CDR3 DNA follows: TGCGCCAGCCAAGGATTGGGTGTAGAGGATACGCAGTATTTT. This chain joins TRBV4-1 and TRBJ2-3; D unclear. This CDR3 region has 14 residues. V was trimmed by 8 bases and J by 6 bases, leaving 18 bases between them. Germline CDR1 MGHRA, CDR2 YSYEKL.

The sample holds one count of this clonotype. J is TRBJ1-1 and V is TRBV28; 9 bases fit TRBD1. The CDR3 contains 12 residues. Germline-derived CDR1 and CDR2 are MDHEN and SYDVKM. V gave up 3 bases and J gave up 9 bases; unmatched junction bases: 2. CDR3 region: CASSLDRGKAFF. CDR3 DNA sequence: TGTGCCAGCAGTTTGGACAGGGGTAAAGCTTTCTTT.

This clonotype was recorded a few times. The chain's CDR3 is CASSEYRSRDEQYF. DNA of the CDR3: TGTGCCAGCAGTGAATATCGCTCCAGGGACGAGCAGTACTTC. J is TRBJ2-7 and V is TRBV25-1; tentative D call: TRBD1 (5 bases). The CDR3 spans 14 residues. Germline loops: CDR1 MGHDK, CDR2 SYGVNS. Between the trimmed V and J ends, which lost 0 bases and 5 bases, there was a span of 11 bases.

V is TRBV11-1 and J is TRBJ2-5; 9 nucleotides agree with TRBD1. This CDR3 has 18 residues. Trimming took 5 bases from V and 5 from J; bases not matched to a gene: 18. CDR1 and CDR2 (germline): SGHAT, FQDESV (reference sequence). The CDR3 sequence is CASSPTWTGDPAWETQYF. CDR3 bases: TGTGCCAGCAGCCCCACTTGGACAGGGGATCCCGCCTGGGAGACCCAGTACTTC. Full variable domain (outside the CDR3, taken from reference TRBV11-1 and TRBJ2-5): EAEVAQSPRYKITEKSQAVAFWCDPISGHATLYWYRQILGQGPELLVQFQDESVVDDSQLPKDRFSAERLKGVDSTLKIQPAELGDSAMYLCASSPTWTGDPAWETQYFGPGTRLLVL.

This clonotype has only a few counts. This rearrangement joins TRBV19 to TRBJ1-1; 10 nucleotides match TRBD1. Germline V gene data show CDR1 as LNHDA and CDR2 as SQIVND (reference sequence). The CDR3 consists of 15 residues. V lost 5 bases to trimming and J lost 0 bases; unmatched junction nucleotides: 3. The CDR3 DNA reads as TGTGCCAGTAGTGACAGGGGGCTCATGAACACTGAAGCTTTCTTT. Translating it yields CASSDRGLMNTEAFF.

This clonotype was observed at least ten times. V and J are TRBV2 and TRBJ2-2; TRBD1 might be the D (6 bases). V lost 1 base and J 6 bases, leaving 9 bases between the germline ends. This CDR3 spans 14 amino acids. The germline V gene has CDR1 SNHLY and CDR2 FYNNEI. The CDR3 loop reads CASSEDRAAGELFF. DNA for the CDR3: TGTGCCAGCAGTGAAGACAGGGCTGCCGGGGAGCTGTTTTTT.

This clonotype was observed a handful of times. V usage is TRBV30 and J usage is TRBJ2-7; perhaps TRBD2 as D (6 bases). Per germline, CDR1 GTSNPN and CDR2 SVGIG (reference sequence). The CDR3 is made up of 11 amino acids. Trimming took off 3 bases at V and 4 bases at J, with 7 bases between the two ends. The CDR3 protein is CAWRSGYEQYF. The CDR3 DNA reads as TGTGCCTGGAGGAGCGGGTACGAGCAGTACTTC.